What follows is one TCR beta chain and its context. This record comes from a study of blood T cell repertoires in COVID-19. Background on the study: T cells, B-cell-depleted T cells, or PBMCs provided the cDNA or gDNA that served as material.

Per germline, CDR1 LNHDA and CDR2 SQIVND (reference sequence). This CDR3 has 15 amino acids. Deletions cut 5 bases from V and 5 bases from J, with 18 bases between. Method: immunoSEQ multiplex PCR; TCRdb's copy keeps in-frame clones and lacks some. Here the sample spans approximately 500,000 clones, roughly 91% being singletons. The genes are TRBV19 and TRBJ1-2; possible D gene TRBD1, 5 bases. Sequenced: peripheral blood. The origin of this receptor is a woman aged 45-65 years with COVID-19, enrolled during active disease. CDR3 in amino acids: CASSVGHTSGYGYTF. In nucleotides, the CDR3 is TGTGCCAGTAGTGTCGGACACACGTCCGGGTATGGCTACACCTTC. Together with reference TRBV19 and TRBJ1-2, the CDR3 gives the full variable domain: DGGITQSPKYLFRKEGQNVTLSCEQNLNHDAMYWYRQDPGQGLRLIYYSQIVNDFQKGDIAEGYSVSREKKESFPLTVTSAQKNPTAFYLCASSVGHTSGYGYTFGSGTRLTVV.